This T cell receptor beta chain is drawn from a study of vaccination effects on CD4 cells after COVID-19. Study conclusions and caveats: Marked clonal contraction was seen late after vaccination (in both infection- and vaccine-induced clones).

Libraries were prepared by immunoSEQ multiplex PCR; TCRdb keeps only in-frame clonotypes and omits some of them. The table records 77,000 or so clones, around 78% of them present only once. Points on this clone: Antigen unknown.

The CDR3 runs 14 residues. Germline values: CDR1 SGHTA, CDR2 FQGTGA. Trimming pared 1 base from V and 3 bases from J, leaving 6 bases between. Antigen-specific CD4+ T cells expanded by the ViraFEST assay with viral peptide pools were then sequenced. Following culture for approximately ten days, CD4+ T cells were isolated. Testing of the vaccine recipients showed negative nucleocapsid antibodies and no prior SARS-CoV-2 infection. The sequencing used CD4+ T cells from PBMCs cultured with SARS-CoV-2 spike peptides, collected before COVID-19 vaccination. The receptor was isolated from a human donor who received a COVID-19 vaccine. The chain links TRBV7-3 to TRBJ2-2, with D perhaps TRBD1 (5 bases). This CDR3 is CASSLSRDTGELFF. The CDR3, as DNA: TGTGCCAGCAGCTTAAGCAGGGACACCGGGGAGCTGTTTTTT.